This T cell receptor (beta chain) was identified during a study of cytomegalovirus exposure and HLA in healthy donors. The PCR had 60 Vbeta and 13 Jbeta primers. Produced via immunoSEQ multiplex PCR; TCRdb's table is partial and in-frame only. The sample lists some 130,000 clones, 70% to 80% occurring once. Germline V gene lookup returns CDR1 SEHNR and CDR2 FQNEAQ (reference sequence). With 1 base removed from V and 6 bases from J, the gap between germline ends came to 13 bases. This CDR3 is 15 amino acids long. The sample consisted of PBMCs. The rearrangement joins TRBV7-9 to TRBJ2-1; D possibly corresponds to TRBD2 (6 bases). The receptor's source is a man younger than 35 in good health and CMV-seronegative. CDR3 DNA sequence: TGTGCCAGCAGCTTAGTTGGCGGGATCGGCAATGAGCAGTTCTTC. It is translated as CASSLVGGIGNEQFF.